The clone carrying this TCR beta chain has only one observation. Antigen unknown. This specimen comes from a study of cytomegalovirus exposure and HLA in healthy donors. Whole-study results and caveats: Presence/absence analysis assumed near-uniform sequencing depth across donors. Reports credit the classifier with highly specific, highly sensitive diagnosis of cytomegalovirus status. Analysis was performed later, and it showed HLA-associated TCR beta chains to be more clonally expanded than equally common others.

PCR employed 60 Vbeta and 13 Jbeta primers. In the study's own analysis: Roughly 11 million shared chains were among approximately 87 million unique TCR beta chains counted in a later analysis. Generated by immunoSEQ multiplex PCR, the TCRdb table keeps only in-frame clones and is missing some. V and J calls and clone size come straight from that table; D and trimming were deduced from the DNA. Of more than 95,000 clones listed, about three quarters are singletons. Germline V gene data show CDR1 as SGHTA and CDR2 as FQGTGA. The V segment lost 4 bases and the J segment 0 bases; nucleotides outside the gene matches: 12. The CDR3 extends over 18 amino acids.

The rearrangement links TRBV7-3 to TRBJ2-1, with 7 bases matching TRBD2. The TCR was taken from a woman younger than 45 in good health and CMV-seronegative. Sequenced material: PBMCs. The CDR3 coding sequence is TGTGCCAGCAGCTCACCGGGGGGTAGCGGTAGCTCCTACAATGAGCAGTTCTTC. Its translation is CASSSPGGSGSSYNEQFF.